The 22 T cell receptor beta chains given below trace back to one sample, sequenced in a study of blood T cell repertoires in COVID-19. The repertoire was sequenced with immunoSEQ multiplex PCR; TCRdb's copy has only in-frame clones and lacks some. The table records about 170,000 clones, approximately 84% of them present only once. Sequencing was carried out using peripheral blood. Source of these receptors: an elderly woman with COVID-19, enrolled during active disease.

This clone has more than one count but fewer than ten. V is TRBV4-2 and J is TRBJ2-2; D is unresolved. V was cut by 6 bases and J by 0 bases, with 8 bases left in between. The CDR3 totals 14 residues. Looked up from germline, CDR1 is LGHNA and CDR2 is YNFKEQ. CDR3 sequence (DNA): TGTGCCAGCAGTCCGACTGCGAACACCGGGGAGCTGTTTTTT. Translating it yields CASSPTANTGELFF.

The rearrangement uses TRBV5-1 and TRBJ2-5; D call uncertain. The ends were cut back, 1 base at V and 2 bases at J, with 21 bases in the middle. The CDR3 extends over 18 amino acids. Germline-derived CDR1 and CDR2 are SGHRS and YFSETQ. Written as DNA, the CDR3 is TGCGCCAGCAGCTTGCCAAATCAGGCGCATGTATCTCAAGAGACCCAGTACTTC. Translated: CASSLPNQAHVSQETQYF.

This clone appeared once. V gene TRBV18 combines with J gene TRBJ1-2; 8 bases fit TRBD1. The CDR3 loop spans 17 amino acids. The trim removed 3 bases at V and 2 bases at J, leaving 11 bases unmatched. Looked up from germline, CDR1 is KGHSH and CDR2 is LQKENI. CDR3: CASSPSPGQGSNYGYTF. The CDR3 nucleotides are TGTGCCAGCTCACCTTCCCCAGGACAGGGATCCAACTATGGCTACACCTTC.

This sequence joins TRBV7-9 and TRBJ2-7; 7 bases line up with TRBD2. The germline V gene encodes CDR1 SEHNR and CDR2 FQNEAQ (reference sequence). The CDR3 spans 15 residues. With 4 bases clipped from V and 7 bases from J, the junction kept 13 bases outside the gene matches. The CDR3 DNA follows: TGTGCCAGCAGCTCACAGCGGGGCTCTTCTAGGGAGCAGTACTTC. It translates to CASSSQRGSSREQYF. The variable domain in full, completed from reference TRBV7-9 and TRBJ2-7, reads DTGVSQNPRHKITKRGQNVTFRCDPISEHNRLYWYRQTLGQGPEFLTYFQNEAQLEKSRLLSDRFSAERPKGSFSTLEIQRTEQGDSAMYLCASSSQRGSSREQYFGPGTRLTVT.

This chain links TRBV5-1 with TRBJ2-1; D is possibly TRBD1 (5 bases). Germline V lookup: CDR1 SGHRS, CDR2 YFSETQ. The V gene lost 4 bases and the J gene lost 3 bases, with 14 bases spanning the gap. The CDR3 covers 15 residues. The CDR3 DNA sequence: TGCGCCAGCAGCCCGGCTGGGGCCGTCTACAATGAGCAGTTCTTC. As protein: CASSPAGAVYNEQFF.

This rearrangement joins TRBV10-3 to TRBJ2-2; perhaps TRBD2 as D (6 bases). CDR3 length: 20 residues. Germline CDR1 reads ENHRY; CDR2 reads SYGVKD. Trimming cost V 8 bases and J 4 bases, with 32 bases left between them. The CDR3 DNA reads TGTGCCATCGGAGGCGGAGGGGAAGCCGAATTCGTCGGAAGCACCGGGGAGCTGTTTTTT. Protein: CAIGGGGEAEFVGSTGELFF.

The rearrangement joins TRBV4-2 to TRBJ2-2, with TRBD1 as a possible D gene (6 bases). The germline V and J ends were trimmed by 1 base and 6 bases, with 9 bases remaining between them. Germline V CDR1 and CDR2: LGHNA, YNFKEQ. CDR3 length: 14 amino acids. CDR3 nucleotide sequence: TGTGCCAGCAGCCAAGGACAGGTGGCCGGGGAGCTGTTTTTT. The encoded protein is CASSQGQVAGELFF.

The chain joins TRBV6-5 to TRBJ2-7; 9 positions match TRBD2. V lost 0 bases and J lost 7; bases outside the gene matches: 7. CDR1 is MNHEY, CDR2 SVGAGI, per germline. This CDR3 is 15 amino acids long. CDR3 nucleotides: TGTGCCAGCAGTTACTCGTTAGCGGGGGTTGGAGAGCAGTACTTC. It is translated as CASSYSLAGVGEQYF.

This clone was seen only once. J is TRBJ2-5 and V is TRBV7-3; D uncertain. There are 14 residues in the CDR3. Germline loops: CDR1 SGHTA, CDR2 FQGTGA. V shed 11 bases and J shed 2 bases, with 18 bases lying between them. The CDR3 nucleotides are TGTGCCGACTCCAAACGAGAAGGTCAAGAGACCCAGTACTTC. It specifies CADSKREGQETQYF. The variable domain in full, with the rest retrieved from reference TRBV7-3 and TRBJ2-5, is GAGVSQTPSNKVTEKGKYVELRCDPISGHTALYWYRQSLGQGPEFLIYFQGTGAADDSGLPNDRFFAVRPEGSVSTLKIQRTERGDSAVYLCADSKREGQETQYFGPGTRLLVL.

This clone was counted a single time. This sequence joins TRBV18 and TRBJ1-1; D may be TRBD1 (5 bases). Germline lookup yields CDR1 KGHSH and CDR2 LQKENI. The CDR3 length is 14 residues. V dropped 11 bases and J dropped 3 bases, with 19 bases sitting between them. The CDR3 sequence: CAGEGQGGYTEAFF. The CDR3 nucleotides read TGTGCCGGCGAAGGGCAGGGAGGGTACACTGAAGCTTTCTTT.

J is TRBJ2-1 and V is TRBV10-3; 8 positions agree with TRBD2. CDR3 size: 15 residues. Germline assignment: CDR1 ENHRY and CDR2 SYGVKD. J gave up 4 bases and V 1 base, and 3 bases lay outside the gene matches. The chain's CDR3 is CAISEFQREYNEQFF. The DNA of the CDR3 is TGTGCCATCAGTGAGTTCCAGCGGGAGTACAATGAGCAGTTCTTC.

The chain combines TRBV12-5 with TRBJ1-2, with 7 bases fitting TRBD1. The CDR3 covers 16 residues. In germline, CDR1 is LGHNT, CDR2 FRNRAP. The trim removed 0 bases at V and 6 bases at J, leaving 10 bases unmatched. CDR3 sequence reads: CASGLVSVRQGHGYTF. As DNA, the CDR3 is TGTGCTAGTGGTTTGGTATCCGTCCGACAGGGTCATGGCTACACCTTC. The full variable domain, completed using reference TRBV12-5 and TRBJ1-2, is DARVTQTPRHKVTEMGQEVTMRCQPILGHNTVFWYRQTMMQGLELLAYFRNRAPLDDSGMPKDRFSAEMPDATLATLKIQPSEPRDSAVYFCASGLVSVRQGHGYTFGSGTRLTVV.

The J gene is TRBJ1-3, the V gene TRBV27; 9 bases are a match to TRBD1. This CDR3 has 15 residues. Germline V gene data show CDR1 as MNHEY and CDR2 as SMNVEV (reference sequence). V dropped 4 bases and J dropped 1; count of bases not matched to a gene: 2. CDR3 residues: CASSSGQGSGNTIYF. Written as DNA, the CDR3 is TGTGCCAGCAGTTCCGGACAGGGGTCTGGAAACACCATATATTTT.

This chain uses TRBV2 with TRBJ1-2; D possibly corresponds to TRBD1 (5 bases). Germline CDR1 SNHLY, CDR2 FYNNEI. The V end lost 7 bases, the J end lost 8 bases, and 17 bases lay between the germline ends. The CDR3 has 13 amino acids. CDR3 sequence: CASTGTLGIGYTF. CDR3 in DNA: TGTGCCAGCACCGGGACTCTAGGGATCGGCTACACCTTC.

The gene calls are TRBV11-2 and TRBJ2-1; the match to TRBD2 covers 7 bases. V was clipped by 5 bases and J by 7 bases; unmatched bases: 11. The CDR3 is 15 residues long. Germline values: CDR1 SGHAT, CDR2 FQNNGV. In nucleotides, the CDR3 is TGTGCCAGCAGCCCCTCCAGCGGGAATTGGAATGAGCAGTTCTTC. Amino acids: CASSPSSGNWNEQFF.

In the case of this clone: Other DNA variants within this sample encode the same CDR3. The chain links TRBV7-9 to TRBJ1-2; 11 nucleotides line up with TRBD1. The length of the CDR3 is 15 residues. The germline V gene encodes CDR1 SEHNR and CDR2 FQNEAQ (reference sequence). The junction had 3 bases not matched to a gene; V was cut back by 5 bases and J by 1 base. The DNA for the CDR3 is TGTGCCAGCAGCCGGACAGGGGGCGATAACTATGGCTACACCTTC. Translation: CASSRTGGDNYGYTF.

CDR3 region: CASSYLAGGPRTDTQYF. CDR3 nucleotide sequence: TGTGCCAGCAGTTACTTAGCGGGGGGGCCCCGCACAGATACGCAGTATTTT. J is TRBJ2-3 and V is TRBV6-2 or TRBV6-3; the match to TRBD2 covers 11 bases. Germline values: CDR1 MNHEY, CDR2 SVGEGT. The V gene end was trimmed by 1 base and the J gene end by 1 base; junction bases not matched to a gene: 4. This CDR3 region has 17 residues.

The rearrangement joins TRBV3-1 (or the pseudogene TRBV3-2) to TRBJ1-6; unclear D gene. With 9 bases removed from V and 7 bases from J, the gap between germline ends came to 7 bases. The length of the CDR3 is 11 residues. The germline V gene has CDR1 LGHDT and CDR2 YNNKEL (reference sequence). For the CDR3, the DNA is TGTGCCAGTGGGCCGAATTCACCCCTCCACTTT. This codes for CASGPNSPLHF.

The chain couples TRBV30 to TRBJ1-1, with 7 bases aligning to TRBD1. V trimming: 1 base; J trimming: 3 bases; junction bases outside the gene matches: 17. There are 18 residues in the CDR3. The germline V gene encodes CDR1 GTSNPN and CDR2 SVGIG (reference sequence). The CDR3, as DNA: TGTGCCTGGAGTGCAAAGGGCAGGGGGAGAGGTACGGACACTGAAGCTTTCTTT. Translation gives CAWSAKGRGRGTDTEAFF. Full variable domain (missing parts from reference TRBV30 and TRBJ1-1): SQTIHQWPATLVQPVGSPLSLECTVEGTSNPNLYWYRQAAGRGLQLLFYSVGIGQISSEVPQNLSASRPQDRQFILSSKKLLLSDSGFYLCAWSAKGRGRGTDTEAFFGQGTRLTVV.

V is TRBV5-1 and J is TRBJ1-2, with unresolved D. The CDR3 loop spans 14 amino acids. V was pared by 5 bases and J by 4 bases, with 15 bases between. Germline V gives CDR1 SGHRS, CDR2 YFSETQ. CDR3 DNA: TGCGCCAGCAGGTTATCACAGTCCCCCTATGGCTACACCTTC. Residues: CASRLSQSPYGYTF.

Concerning this clone: The sample carries other DNA sequences with the same CDR3. The chain links TRBV2 to TRBJ1-5, with unresolved D. Germline CDR1 and CDR2: SNHLY and FYNNEI. Trimming pared 2 bases from V and 2 bases from J, leaving 4 bases between. The CDR3 has 13 residues. CDR3 nucleotides: TGTGCCAGCAGTGAAACAGGCAATCAGCCCCAGCATTTT. Its translation is CASSETGNQPQHF.

The chain combines TRBV23-1 with TRBJ1-3; tentatively, D is TRBD1 (6 bases). TRBV23-1 is an ORF; its function is uncertain. V was trimmed by 4 bases and J by 0 bases, leaving 13 bases between them. The CDR3 totals 16 residues. The CDR3 here is CASSRGGDNSGNTIYF. As DNA, the CDR3 is TGCGCCAGCAGTCGGGGAGGGGACAACTCTGGAAACACCATATATTTT.